This note documents a single T cell receptor beta chain sequence. Its antigen remains unknown. The junction departs from germline at one end; a sequencing error may be responsible. These data come from a study of cytomegalovirus exposure and HLA in healthy donors. PCR was performed using 60 Vbeta and 13 Jbeta primers. TCRdb's copy holds only in-frame clones and misses some; the assay was immunoSEQ multiplex PCR. The sample's table shows nearly 200,000 clones. This CDR3 has 13 residues. In germline, CDR1 is KGHSH, CDR2 LQKENI. Whole-study findings and limits: In a later analysis, several top co-occurrence clusters appeared linked to parvovirus B19, influenza, CMV and Epstein-Barr virus. Earlier analysis yielded a pattern in which most TCR beta V segments were productive about 90% or about 30% of the time. V- and J-gene trimming of TCR beta was linked (in a later analysis) to a missense DCLRE1C variant.

The clonotype originates from a boy under 18 in good health and CMV-seronegative. J is TRBJ2-7 and V is TRBV18; a weak D match, TRBD1 (6 bases). Sequenced input: PBMCs. The CDR3 spells CANSPGTSYEQYF. CDR3 in DNA: TGTGCCAACTCACCGGGGACATCCTACGAGCAGTACTTC.